Reported below is one T cell receptor (beta chain). The source of the sample is a study of blood T cell repertoires in COVID-19. Study background: The origin of the acute and convalescent COVID-19 samples was the United States, Italy and Spain. The cDNA or gDNA used as material had been derived from T cells, B-cell-depleted T cells, or PBMCs.

Germline V CDR1 and CDR2: MNHEY, SVGEGT. CDR3 length equals 15 residues. V lost 6 bases to trimming and J lost 0 bases, with 12 bases between them. Source study methods: Researchers report that nucleated cell counts were estimated from reference gene primer amplification. The data were produced by immunoSEQ multiplex PCR, yet TCRdb's version contains in-frame clones alone and is incomplete. The D gene and trimming were derived from the DNA, and the V and J assignments and clone size from that table. Of 150,000 to 200,000 clones listed, around 89% are singletons. This sequence originates from a man aged 18 to 30 who had recovered from COVID-19. Sequencing used peripheral blood. J is TRBJ1-3 and V is TRBV6-2 or TRBV6-3, with a tentative D call TRBD1 (6 bases). The CDR3 region has the DNA TGTGCCAGCAGCGCCCTGACAGGCTCTGGAAACACCATATATTTT. This translates into CASSALTGSGNTIYF.